This TCR beta chain was found in a study of immune cell composition in non-small cell lung cancer. Trimming took 8 bases from V and 0 from J, leaving 10 bases between them. The CDR3 totals 14 residues. Germline V gene lookup returns CDR1 MGHRA and CDR2 YSYEKL. Data came from immunoSEQ multiplex PCR; TCRdb stores just in-frame clones and leaves some out. The sample contains under 4,000 clones, about 82% of which appear only once. The sequence came from a human donor with non-small cell lung cancer. Sequencing used lung tumor tissue. The chain employs TRBV4-1 and TRBJ2-2; weak D call: TRBD2 (6 bases). CDR3 nucleotide sequence: TGCGCCAGCGGGAGGCCTTCGAACACCGGGGAGCTGTTTTTT. This encodes CASGRPSNTGELFF.